This entry concerns a single T cell receptor (beta chain). The time point denotes: peripheral blood 6 weeks after treatment start. Between 1 and 8 samples per patient were obtained, pretreatment and on-treatment. The data are from a study of PD-L1 blockade in urothelial cancer. Whole-study context: About 85% of the roughly 29 patients comprised males who had bladder-origin urothelial cancer. Patients previously received 0 to 3 chemotherapy regimens.

Assay: immunoSEQ multiplex PCR; the TCRdb copy retains only in-frame clones and omits some. The sample carries roughly 45,000 clones, roughly 78% recorded once. Here the sequenced sample was PBMCs, taken around atezolizumab (anti-PD-L1) treatment. This sequence was found in a man in his sixties with urothelial cancer.

The CDR3 spells CASSLVSGFDNSPLHF. The DNA of the CDR3 is TGTGCCAGCAGCTTAGTGTCAGGGTTCGATAATTCACCCCTCCACTTT. The chain recombines TRBV7-8 with TRBJ1-6; maybe TRBD1 (5 bases). The CDR3 has 16 residues. The V end lost 1 base, the J end lost 5 bases, and 12 bases lay between the germline ends. Germline CDR1 reads SGHVS; CDR2 reads FQNEAQ.